This T cell receptor (beta chain) was documented in a study of OX40 agonist ivuxolimab in advanced cancers. V lost 0 bases and J 2 bases, leaving 18 bases between the germline ends. This CDR3 has 19 amino acids. Germline V gives CDR1 SGDLS, CDR2 YYNGEE. Using immunoSEQ multiplex PCR, the repertoire was profiled, and TCRdb retains in-frame clones only, with some absent. The sample lists tens of thousands of clones; about 90% were seen once. This clonotype was obtained from an adult with an advanced solid tumor such as melanoma, head and neck, liver or kidney cancer. This specimen consisted of CD4+ or CD8+ T cells sorted from blood, obtained in a trial of the OX40 agonist ivuxolimab. The rearrangement uses TRBV9 and TRBJ2-6; TRBD2 is a possible D gene (7 bases). DNA for the CDR3: TGTGCCAGCAGCGTAGCTGGGGGGGGCGCGGTGACTGGGGCCAACGTCCTGACTTTC. Translation gives CASSVAGGGAVTGANVLTF.